Listed below are T cell receptor beta chains from one sample, sequenced in a study of CD8 T cells in Susac syndrome. Via MiXCR, TCRdb re-called the immunoSEQ multiplex PCR reads, giving one row per CDR3 protein. The data contain fewer than 80,000 distinct CDR3 sequences, around 94% of them singletons. Input material: CD8+ T cells from PBMCs. The receptors were gathered from a human donor with Susac syndrome. Both conserved end residues are part of each CDR3. The order of the fields is V gene, J gene, CDR3 protein.

>TRBV7-9|TRBJ2-7
CASSPSGSAYEQYF
>TRBV13|TRBJ1-2
CASSFGGANYGYTF
>TRBV7-9|TRBJ2-5
CASSYTLSGTQYF
>TRBV4-3|TRBJ2-1
CASSQRAYNEQFF
>TRBV7-9|TRBJ2-5
CASSLGTLQETQYF
>TRBV29-1|TRBJ1-2
CSVDGGIARGYTF
>TRBV20-1|TRBJ2-7
CSAARDNPYEQYF
>TRBV9|TRBJ2-3
CASSVGGTDTQYF
>TRBV7-9|TRBJ1-5
CASSFEGQPQHF
>TRBV30|TRBJ2-5
CAWRMTSGKTQYF
>TRBV7-9|TRBJ2-1
CASSLRRDTRIDEQFF
>TRBV27|TRBJ1-4
CASSFYSSPEKLFF
>TRBV27|TRBJ1-6
CASSLSSGQGLSPLHF
>TRBV5-6|TRBJ2-6
CASSLGAGANVLTF
>TRBV29-1|TRBJ2-2
CSADRGYTGELFF
>TRBV29-1|TRBJ1-5
CSVGRQRGQPQHF
>TRBV19|TRBJ2-7
CASSIPADGPGGYEQYF
>TRBV13|TRBJ2-3
CASSSRLAGPTDTQYF
>TRBV25-1|TRBJ2-1
CASSQGNEQFF
>TRBV11-2|TRBJ2-1
CASSFTNNEQFF
>TRBV2|TRBJ2-7
CASSVGGAGEQYF
>TRBV5-1|TRBJ1-1
CASSPQAFF
>TRBV7-7|TRBJ2-2
CASRATGGTGELFF
>TRBV19|TRBJ1-3
CATSPDHDSGNTIYF
>TRBV5-1|TRBJ2-1
CASSLSGGVNEQFF
>TRBV6-1|TRBJ2-5
CASSTLAGDKETQYF
>TRBV19|TRBJ1-1
CASSIGGRANTEAFF
>TRBV7-9|TRBJ2-5
CASSLDSSGGRETQYF
>TRBV7-9|TRBJ1-4
CASSQTGSVEKLFF
>TRBV12-5|TRBJ2-1
CASGLSLGNEQFF
>TRBV9|TRBJ1-2
CASSVVRGDKDGGYTF
>TRBV6-5|TRBJ2-7
CASSLTGIEQYF
>TRBV7-9|TRBJ1-1
CASSLDTYMNTEAFF
>TRBV6-5|TRBJ2-7
CASSYTAGVEQYF
>TRBV7-9|TRBJ2-2
CASSFPRGPNTGELFF
>TRBV7-9|TRBJ2-5
CASSSWLAGASYQETQYF
>TRBV9|TRBJ2-2
CASSVGGGELFF
>TRBV7-9|TRBJ2-7
CASSFWAGTYEQYF
>TRBV20-1|TRBJ2-1
CSAVRSLLAGEQFF
>TRBV7-9|TRBJ1-1
CASSLTEGNTEAFF
>TRBV25-1|TRBJ2-2
CASSELGLAGEYTGELFF
>TRBV7-3|TRBJ2-1
CASSLNGAGNEQFF
>TRBV7-8|TRBJ2-2
CASSFLGTGELFF
>TRBV2|TRBJ1-2
CASSVYRGQGYGYTF